The entry below gives a single T cell receptor (beta chain) sequence along with its context. What it binds is not known. TCRdb keeps only in-frame clones here, not all; method: immunoSEQ multiplex PCR. Here the sample spans about 100,000 clones, about 87% being singletons. From germline, CDR1 is SEHNR and CDR2 FQNEAQ (reference sequence). Trimming removed 2 bases from V and 4 bases from J; junction bases left unmatched: 6. The CDR3 has 16 residues. This entry is derived from a study of T cell responses to AZD1222 COVID-19 vaccine. Study findings and constraints: Every sample of the repertoires postdated the peak T cell response.

This specimen was peripheral blood, taken on day 0 of AZD1222 vaccination. V and J are TRBV7-9 and TRBJ2-2; TRBD1 aligns across 8 bases. The receptor was isolated from an adult in good health. CDR3 in amino acids: CASSLWQGASTGELFF. CDR3 bases: TGTGCCAGCAGCTTATGGCAGGGGGCGAGCACCGGGGAGCTGTTTTTT.